Reported below is one T cell receptor (beta chain). Its antigen specificity is not known. No base-level quality is on record; no much larger clone is a single base apart. The source of the sample is a study of blood T cell repertoires in COVID-19 (dated by TCRdb to between 2020 and 2021). Regarding the study in general: Samples from collaborators originated in the United States, Italy and Spain and spanned both the acute and convalescent phases of COVID-19. Subjects who had been exposed to COVID-19, were actively infected with it, or had recovered from it provided the deeply sampled blood TCRbeta repertoires that made up the dataset. The samples were drawn from two sources: the first 160 participants of the ongoing ImmuneRACE study, and over 1,000 subjects contributed by 6 global collaborators. The prospective study material was composed of cDNA or gDNA derived from T cells, B-cell-depleted T cells, or PBMCs. The repertoires were made available in a free public database intended to serve as a resource for research on the immune response to SARS-CoV-2. Where available, HLA class I and class II types were taken from metadata supplied by the sample provider and were not determined by assay-based typing. The sample metadata nearly always contained a de-identified subject ID, COVID-19 status, age in years and sex. What the authors observed across the whole study: The amount of clinical and demographic metadata varied by source and participant and was provided uncurated.

Participants in the prospective study were enrolled through a virtual design, were aged 18 to 89 years, and lived in 20 to 30 United States geographic areas. To assign participants to cohorts, the prospective study relied on clinical history that participants themselves reported in a screening survey and a study questionnaire. Exposed participants had been in contact with someone with a PCR-confirmed or clinician-diagnosed COVID-19 case within 2 weeks of study entry. Each participant in the prospective study had whole blood, serum and a nasopharyngeal or oropharyngeal swab collected by mobile phlebotomists. Additional blood draws and questionnaires over an approximately two-month period could optionally be provided by prospective study participants. Prospective study blood samples were shipped either frozen or at room temperature before DNA extraction. TCRbeta CDR3 regions were amplified from genomic DNA by means of the immunoSEQ Assay, a bias-controlled multiplex PCR. The paper's processing steps were these. The number of nucleated cells in each sample was estimated by amplification of reference gene primers within the assay. Sequence reads were collapsed and filtered to measure the absolute abundance of every unique TCRbeta CDR3 rearrangement. For each sample, productive Simpson clonality was calculated by taking the square root of Simpson's diversity index across productive rearrangements. The table was pulled from immuneACCESS by TCRdb, which kept in-frame rearrangements only. Such tables lose some clones; where checked, under half of the loss comes from unresolved V genes, and the rest has no known cause. V and J calls plus clone size are reproduced from that table; the DNA served to infer D and trimming. The sample table records around 250,000 clones; less than 95% of these occur just once. Of the sample, 2.5% to 3% falls within the top ten clones.

At the junction V is shortened by 4 bases and J by 5 bases, with 22 bases in between. CDR1 SGHDT and CDR2 YYEEEE are derived from the germline V gene. The CDR3 contains 16 residues, cysteine and phenylalanine counted. The entry retains the CDR3 DNA only, 48 bases that are in frame from base 1. This chain joins TRBV5-6 to TRBJ2-7; TRBD1 is a possible D gene, resting on 6 matching bases. This clonotype was obtained from a middle-aged man who had been exposed to COVID-19. The sample comprised PBMCs or T cells enriched from blood (not recorded which). CDR3 loop: CASSVLNRDIYDEQYF. The nucleotide sequence reads TGTGCCAGCAGCGTATTAAACCGGGACATCTACGACGAGCAGTACTTC.